The clone carrying this T cell receptor beta chain was detected a few times. Its specificity is unknown. The data belong to a study of response to subunit inactivated influenza vaccine. Study-wide results and caveats: Few new T cells, the authors suggested, are recruited by each seasonal influenza vaccination.

TCRdb ran MiXCR on the RT-PCR reads and lists one entry per CDR3 protein. The repertoire holds fewer than 750,000 distinct CDR3 sequences, less than 15% seen once, with 11% in the top ten. Deletions cut 0 bases from V and 3 bases from J, with 20 bases between. CDR3 length: 19 amino acids. Germline lookup yields CDR1 MNHEY and CDR2 SVGAGI. The sequence came from a man in his forties or fifties who received an inactivated influenza vaccine. Sequenced here: PBMCs from blood, sampled roughly 12 days after vaccination. The chain carries TRBV6-5 and TRBJ2-2; weak D call: TRBD1 (5 bases). CDR3: CASSYSKNRRQHDTGELFF. The CDR3 bases are TGTGCCAGCAGTTACTCGAAGAATCGGCGACAGCATGACACCGGGGAGCTGTTTTTT.